These T cell receptor beta chains were read from a single sample in a study of blood T cell repertoires in COVID-19. The repertoire was sequenced with immunoSEQ multiplex PCR; TCRdb's copy has only in-frame clones and lacks some. The sample consists of over 200,000 clones, more than 80% of them appearing once. The sequenced sample consisted of peripheral blood. Source of these receptors: a woman younger than 45 with COVID-19, enrolled during active disease. CDR3s include the opening cysteine and the closing phenylalanine or tryptophan. A D gene is named only where the DNA matches it firmly. Clone size, where shown, is once, few, many, or a class for clones that have expanded.

size | D | J | V | DNA | CDR3
- | - | TRBJ2-2 | TRBV19 | TGTGCCAGTAGTATAGAATCTAGCCGCACCGGGGAGCTGTTTTTT | CASSIESSRTGELFF
- | - | TRBJ2-7 | TRBV7-2 | TGTGCCAGCAGCTTAGTACAAAGGGGCTCCTACGAGCAGTACTTC | CASSLVQRGSYEQYF
- | TRBD1 | TRBJ2-3 | TRBV12-5 | TGTGCTAGTGGTTTGGTACGGGGGACAGGGTCCACAGATACGCAGTATTTT | CASGLVRGTGSTDTQYF
- | - | TRBJ1-6 | TRBV9 | TGTGCCAGCAGCGGGGGGCAGGGAGATTCACCCCTCCACTTT | CASSGGQGDSPLHF
- | - | TRBJ1-6 | TRBV4-3 | TGCGCCAGCAGCCAAGATAGAACAGACAGCAATTCACCCCTCCACTTT | CASSQDRTDSNSPLHF
- | - | TRBJ2-7 | TRBV15 | TGTGCCACCAGCAGCCCCCGACAGGTCCTCTGCGAGCAGTACTTC | CATSSPRQVLCEQYF
- | TRBD1 | TRBJ1-1 | TRBV6-1 | TGTGCCAGCAGTGAAGACCCCGGACAGGGTGTTATAGCTTTCTTT | CASSEDPGQGVIAFF
once | TRBD1 | TRBJ2-6 | TRBV11-3 | TGTGCCAGCAGCTTTGGACAGGGGACCTCTGGGGCCAACGTCCTGACTTTC | CASSFGQGTSGANVLTF
- | - | TRBJ2-5 | TRBV3-1/TRBV3-2 | TGTGCCAGCAGCCAAGATCGGAGGACGGGGGAGAACCAAGAGACCCAGTACTTC | CASSQDRRTGENQETQYF
- | - | TRBJ2-5 | TRBV2 | TGTGCCAGCAAATCTGAAGAGACCCAGTACTTC | CASKSEETQYF
- | - | TRBJ2-2 | TRBV7-2 | TGTGCCAGCAGCTCCGTACAGGGTGACACCGGGGAGCTGTTTTTT | CASSSVQGDTGELFF
- | TRBD1 | TRBJ1-6 | TRBV5-4 | TGTGCCAGCGGAAACAGGGGTGAGGATTCACCCCTCCACTTT | CASGNRGEDSPLHF
- | - | TRBJ1-4 | TRBV10-1 | TGCGCCAGCAGTGAGGCCGGGGACTCAACTAATGAAAAACTGTTTTTT | CASSEAGDSTNEKLFF
- | TRBD2 | TRBJ2-1 | TRBV4-3 | TGCGCCAGCAGCCAAGATCCAAGCGGGGGGGCTGGGGACAATGAGCAGTTCTTC | CASSQDPSGGAGDNEQFF
once | - | TRBJ1-5 | TRBV6-2/TRBV6-3 | TGTGCCAGCAGTGACAACAGTTTACCCCGGCCCCAGCATTTT | CASSDNSLPRPQHF
- | TRBD1 | TRBJ2-7 | TRBV18 | TGTGCCAGCTCACCGAAGAGACAGGGAATGAACGAGCAGTACTTC | CASSPKRQGMNEQYF
- | - | TRBJ1-5 | TRBV11-2 | TGTGCCAGCAGTTGGGCCGACAGGTGGGTTAAGGTGCAGCCCCAGCATTTT | CASSWADRWVKVQPQHF
- | TRBD1 | TRBJ2-7 | TRBV2 | TGTGCCAGCGACGGACAGGGCCACTACGAGCAGTACTTC | CASDGQGHYEQYF
- | TRBD1 | TRBJ2-1 | TRBV12-5 | TGTGCTAGTGGCTCTGGGACAGGGGGCGGTGAGCAGTTCTTC | CASGSGTGGGEQFF
- | - | TRBJ1-1 | TRBV27 | TGTGCCAGCAGTTCTCCAATTAGGGGGGGGAATACTGAAGCTTTCTTT | CASSSPIRGGNTEAFF
- | - | TRBJ2-6 | TRBV19 | TGTGCCAGTAGTAGGGGGGTTGGGGCCAACGTCCTGACTTTC | CASSRGVGANVLTF
- | TRBD1 | TRBJ1-1 | TRBV18 | TGTGCCAGCTCATCGGACAGGGGAGGCACTGAAGCTTTCTTT | CASSSDRGGTEAFF
- | TRBD1 | TRBJ1-2 | TRBV19 | TGTGCCAGTAGTATTAGGGACAGCGATAACTATGGCTACACCTTC | CASSIRDSDNYGYTF
once | TRBD1 | TRBJ2-7 | TRBV29-1 | TGCAGCGTACTAGGACAGGGCCCCTACGAGCAGTACTTC | CSVLGQGPYEQYF
- | - | TRBJ2-7 | TRBV4-1 | TGCGCCAGCAGCCAAGCCCCGTCCCAGTCCTACGAGCAGTACTTC | CASSQAPSQSYEQYF
- | - | TRBJ2-6 | TRBV3-1/TRBV3-2 | TGTGCCAGCAGCCCAGATCTCTCTGGGGCCAACGTCCTGACTTTC | CASSPDLSGANVLTF
many | TRBD1 | TRBJ2-3 | TRBV4-1 | TGCGCCAGCAGCCAAAAACCTGGACAGGGTGCAGATACGCAGTATTTT | CASSQKPGQGADTQYF
- | TRBD1 | TRBJ2-7 | TRBV11-2 | TGTGCCAGCAGCTTAGCGACAGGGATGTCCTACGAGCAGTACTTC | CASSLATGMSYEQYF
- | TRBD1 | TRBJ1-4 | TRBV27 | TGTGCCAGCAGTCTCCGGGACAGGGGCGAAAAACTGTTTTTT | CASSLRDRGEKLFF
- | TRBD2 | TRBJ2-5 | TRBV6-1 | TGTGCCAGCAGTGAAGTACCGGGACTAGCGGGAGTACGAGAGACCCAGTACTTC | CASSEVPGLAGVRETQYF
- | TRBD2 | TRBJ2-7 | TRBV5-5 | TGTGCCAGCAGCTTGGCGGGACTACCCTACGAGCAGTACTTC | CASSLAGLPYEQYF